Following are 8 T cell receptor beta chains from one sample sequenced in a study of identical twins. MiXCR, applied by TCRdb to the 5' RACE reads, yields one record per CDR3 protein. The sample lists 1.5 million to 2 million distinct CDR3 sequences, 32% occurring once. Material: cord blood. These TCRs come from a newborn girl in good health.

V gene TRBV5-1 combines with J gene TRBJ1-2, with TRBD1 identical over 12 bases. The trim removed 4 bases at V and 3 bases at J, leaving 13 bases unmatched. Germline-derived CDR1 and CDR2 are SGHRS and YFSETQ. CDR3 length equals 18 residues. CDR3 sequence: CASSRQPGTGGAYYGYTF. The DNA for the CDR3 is TGCGCCAGCAGCCGCCAACCGGGGACAGGGGGCGCTTACTATGGCTACACCTTC.

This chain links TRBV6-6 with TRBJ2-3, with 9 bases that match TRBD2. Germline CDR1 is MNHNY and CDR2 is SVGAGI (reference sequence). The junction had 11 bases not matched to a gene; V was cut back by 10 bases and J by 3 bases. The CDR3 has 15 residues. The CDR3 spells CATSRGAGGTDTQYF. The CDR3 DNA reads TGTGCCACTTCAAGGGGAGCGGGAGGAACAGATACGCAGTATTTT.

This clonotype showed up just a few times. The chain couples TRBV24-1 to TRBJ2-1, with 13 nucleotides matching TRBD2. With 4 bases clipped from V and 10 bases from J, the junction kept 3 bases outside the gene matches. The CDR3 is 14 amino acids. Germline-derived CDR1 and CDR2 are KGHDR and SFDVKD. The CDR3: CATSELGLAGEQFF. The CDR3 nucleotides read TGTGCCACCAGTGAGCTGGGACTAGCGGGGGAGCAGTTCTTC.

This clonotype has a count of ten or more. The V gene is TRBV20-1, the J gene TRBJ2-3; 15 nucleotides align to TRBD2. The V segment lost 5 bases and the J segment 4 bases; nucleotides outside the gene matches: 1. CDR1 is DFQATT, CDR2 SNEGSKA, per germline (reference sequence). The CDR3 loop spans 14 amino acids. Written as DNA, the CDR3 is TGCAGTGCTGGACTAGCGGGAGGGCCAGATACGCAGTATTTT. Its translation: CSAGLAGGPDTQYF.

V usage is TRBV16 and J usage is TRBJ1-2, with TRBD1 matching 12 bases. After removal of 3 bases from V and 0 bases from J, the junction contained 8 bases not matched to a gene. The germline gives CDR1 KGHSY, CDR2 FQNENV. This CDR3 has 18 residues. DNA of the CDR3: TGTGCCAGCAGCCAGTCCGGGACAGGGGGCCCCTCTAACTATGGCTACACCTTC. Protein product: CASSQSGTGGPSNYGYTF.

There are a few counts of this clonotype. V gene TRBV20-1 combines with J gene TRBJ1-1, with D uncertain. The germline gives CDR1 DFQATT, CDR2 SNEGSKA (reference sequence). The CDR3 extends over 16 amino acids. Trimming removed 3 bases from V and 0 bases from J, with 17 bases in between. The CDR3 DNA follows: TGCAGTGCTAGGAACTATCCTATAGGCATGAACACTGAAGCTTTCTTT. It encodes CSARNYPIGMNTEAFF.

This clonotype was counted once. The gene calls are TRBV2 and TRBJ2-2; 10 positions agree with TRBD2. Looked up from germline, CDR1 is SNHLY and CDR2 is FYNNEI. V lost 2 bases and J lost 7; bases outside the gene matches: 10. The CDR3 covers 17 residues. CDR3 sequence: CASSEWASGSIGGELFF. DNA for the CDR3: TGTGCCAGCAGTGAATGGGCTAGCGGGAGTATAGGCGGGGAGCTGTTTTTT.

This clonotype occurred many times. CDR3 DNA sequence: TGTGCCAGCAGCTTAGCCCCGGGACTTCTCACAGATACGCAGTATTTT. Protein sequence: CASSLAPGLLTDTQYF. The chain is built from TRBV7-2 and TRBJ2-3; D is possibly TRBD2 (6 bases). V lost 0 bases and J lost 2, with 12 bases in between. The CDR3 runs 16 residues. CDR1 and CDR2 from the germline V gene are SGHTA and FQGNSA.